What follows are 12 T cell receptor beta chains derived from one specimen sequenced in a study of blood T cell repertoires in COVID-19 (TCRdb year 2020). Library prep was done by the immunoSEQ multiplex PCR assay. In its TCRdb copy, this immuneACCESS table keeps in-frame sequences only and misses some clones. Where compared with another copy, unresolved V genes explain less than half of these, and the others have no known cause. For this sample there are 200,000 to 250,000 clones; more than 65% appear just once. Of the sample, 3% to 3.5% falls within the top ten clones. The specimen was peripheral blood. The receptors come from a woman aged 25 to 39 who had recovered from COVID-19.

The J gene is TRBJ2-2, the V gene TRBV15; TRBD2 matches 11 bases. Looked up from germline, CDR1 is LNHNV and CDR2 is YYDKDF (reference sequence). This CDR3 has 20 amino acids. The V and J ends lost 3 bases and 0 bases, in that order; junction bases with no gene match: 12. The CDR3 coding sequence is TGTGCCACCAGCAGCCCCCGGGCTAGCGGGAGGCTGACGAACACCGGGGAGCTGTTTTTT. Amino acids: CATSSPRASGRLTNTGELFF.

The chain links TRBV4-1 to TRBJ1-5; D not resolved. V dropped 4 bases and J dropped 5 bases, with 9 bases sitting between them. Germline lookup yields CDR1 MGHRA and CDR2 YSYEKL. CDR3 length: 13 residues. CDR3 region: CASSPQAYQPQHF. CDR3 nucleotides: TGCGCCAGCAGCCCCCAGGCCTATCAGCCCCAGCATTTT.

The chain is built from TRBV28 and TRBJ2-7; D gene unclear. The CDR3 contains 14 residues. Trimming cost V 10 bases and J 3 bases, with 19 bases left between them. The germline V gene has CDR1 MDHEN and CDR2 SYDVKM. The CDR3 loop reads CATKVSGVIYEQYF. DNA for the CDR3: TGTGCCACCAAAGTATCCGGAGTAATCTACGAGCAGTACTTC.

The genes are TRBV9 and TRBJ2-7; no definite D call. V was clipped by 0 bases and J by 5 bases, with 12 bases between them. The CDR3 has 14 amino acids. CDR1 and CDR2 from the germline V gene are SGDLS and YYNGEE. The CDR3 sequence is CASSVAAHRDEQYF. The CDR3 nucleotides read TGTGCCAGCAGCGTAGCGGCCCACCGGGACGAGCAGTACTTC. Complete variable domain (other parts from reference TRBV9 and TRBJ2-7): DSGVTQTPKHLITATGQRVTLRCSPRSGDLSVYWYQQSLDQGLQFLIQYYNGEERAKGNILERFSAQQFPDLHSELNLSSLELGDSALYFCASSVAAHRDEQYFGPGTRLTVT.

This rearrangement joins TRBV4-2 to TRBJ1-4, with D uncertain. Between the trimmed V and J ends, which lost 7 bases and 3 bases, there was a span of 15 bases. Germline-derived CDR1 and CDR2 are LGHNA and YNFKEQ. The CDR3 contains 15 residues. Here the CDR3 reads CASTSLSLSNEKLFF. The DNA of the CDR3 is TGTGCCAGCACTTCCCTGTCCCTTTCTAATGAAAAACTGTTTTTT.

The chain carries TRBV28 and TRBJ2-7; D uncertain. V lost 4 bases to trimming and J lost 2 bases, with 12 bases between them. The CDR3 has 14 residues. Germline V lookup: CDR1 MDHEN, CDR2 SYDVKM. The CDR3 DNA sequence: TGTGCCAGCAGTTCTTTACTGATCCCCTACGAGCAGTACTTC. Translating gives CASSSLLIPYEQYF.

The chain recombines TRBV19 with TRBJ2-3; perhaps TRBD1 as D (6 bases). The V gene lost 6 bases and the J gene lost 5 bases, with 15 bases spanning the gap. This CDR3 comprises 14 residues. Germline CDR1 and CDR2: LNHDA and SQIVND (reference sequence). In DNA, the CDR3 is TGTGCCAGTAGGGAACAGGGTGACGGAGATACGCAGTATTTT. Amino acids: CASREQGDGDTQYF.

The CDR3 spells CASSVLAGAGDTQYF. DNA of the CDR3: TGTGCCAGCAGCGTACTAGCGGGGGCGGGAGATACGCAGTATTTT. The V gene is TRBV11-2, the J gene TRBJ2-3, with TRBD2 identical over 11 bases. The CDR3 is 15 amino acids. With V trimmed by 5 bases and J by 5 bases, 6 bases remained unmatched. Germline V gives CDR1 SGHAT, CDR2 FQNNGV.

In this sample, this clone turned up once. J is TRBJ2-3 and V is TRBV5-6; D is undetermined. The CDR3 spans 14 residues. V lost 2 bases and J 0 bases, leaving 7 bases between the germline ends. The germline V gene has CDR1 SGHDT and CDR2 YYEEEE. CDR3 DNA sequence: TGTGCCAGCAGCTTTTTCATGAGCACAGATACGCAGTATTTT. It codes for CASSFFMSTDTQYF. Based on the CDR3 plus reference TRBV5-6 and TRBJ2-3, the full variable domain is DAGVTQSPTHLIKTRGQQVTLRCSPKSGHDTVSWYQQALGQGPQFIFQYYEEEERQRGNFPDRFSGHQFPNYSSELNVNALLLGDSALYLCASSFFMSTDTQYFGPGTRLTVL.

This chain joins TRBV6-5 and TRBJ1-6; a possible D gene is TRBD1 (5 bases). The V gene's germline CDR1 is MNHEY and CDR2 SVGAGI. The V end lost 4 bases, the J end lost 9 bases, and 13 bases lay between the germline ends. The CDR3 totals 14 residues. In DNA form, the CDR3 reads TGTGCCAGCAGTTCCCAGGGAAGCCTTTCACCCCTCCACTTT. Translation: CASSSQGSLSPLHF.

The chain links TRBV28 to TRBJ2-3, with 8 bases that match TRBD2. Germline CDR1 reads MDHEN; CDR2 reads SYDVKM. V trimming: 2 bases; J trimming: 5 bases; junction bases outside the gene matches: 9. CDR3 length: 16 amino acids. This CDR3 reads CASSLAYGRAGDTQYF. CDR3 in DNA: TGTGCCAGCAGTTTAGCGTACGGGAGGGCAGGAGATACGCAGTATTTT.

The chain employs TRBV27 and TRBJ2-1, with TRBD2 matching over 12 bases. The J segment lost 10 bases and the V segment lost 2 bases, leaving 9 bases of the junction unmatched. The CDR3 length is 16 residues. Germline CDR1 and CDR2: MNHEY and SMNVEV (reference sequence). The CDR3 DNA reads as TGTGCCAGCAGTTTAAAGCTAGCGGGAGGGCCTGGGGAGCAGTTCTTC. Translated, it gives CASSLKLAGGPGEQFF.